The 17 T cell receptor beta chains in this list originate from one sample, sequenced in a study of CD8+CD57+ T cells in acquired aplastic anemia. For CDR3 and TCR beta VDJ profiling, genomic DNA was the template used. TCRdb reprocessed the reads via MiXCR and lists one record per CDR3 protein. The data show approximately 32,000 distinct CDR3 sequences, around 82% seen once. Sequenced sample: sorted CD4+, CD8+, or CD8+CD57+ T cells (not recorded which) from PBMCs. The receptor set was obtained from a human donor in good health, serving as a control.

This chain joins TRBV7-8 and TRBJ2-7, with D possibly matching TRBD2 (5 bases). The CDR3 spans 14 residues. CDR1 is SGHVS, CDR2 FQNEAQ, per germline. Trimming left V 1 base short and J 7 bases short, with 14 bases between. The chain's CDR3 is CASSLGTAKREQYF. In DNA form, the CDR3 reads TGTGCCAGCAGCTTAGGGACTGCAAAACGGGAGCAGTACTTC. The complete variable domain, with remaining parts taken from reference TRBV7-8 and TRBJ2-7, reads GAGVSQSPRYKVAKRGQDVALRCDPISGHVSLFWYQQALGQGPEFLTYFQNEAQLDKSGLPSDRFFAERPEGSVSTLKIQRTQQEDSAVYLCASSLGTAKREQYFGPGTRLTVT.

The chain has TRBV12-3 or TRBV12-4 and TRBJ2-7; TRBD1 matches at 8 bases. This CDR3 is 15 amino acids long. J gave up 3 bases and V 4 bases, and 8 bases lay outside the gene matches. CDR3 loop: CASSSQGQALYEQYF. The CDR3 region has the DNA TGTGCCAGCAGTTCCCAGGGACAGGCCCTCTACGAGCAGTACTTC.

The CDR3, as DNA: TGTGCCAGCAGTTTCCTACCGCCCCAGCCCCAGCATTTT. It translates to CASSFLPPQPQHF. V and J are TRBV2 and TRBJ1-5; D gene uncertain. Germline V gene sequence: CDR1 SNHLY, CDR2 FYNNEI. The V end was cut by 5 bases, the J end by 7 bases, with 12 bases between. The CDR3 is 13 amino acids.

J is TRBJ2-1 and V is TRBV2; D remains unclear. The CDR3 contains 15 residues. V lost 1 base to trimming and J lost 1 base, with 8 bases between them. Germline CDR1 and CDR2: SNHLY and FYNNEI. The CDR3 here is CASSEGIYSYNEQFF. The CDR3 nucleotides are TGTGCCAGCAGTGAAGGAATCTATTCCTACAATGAGCAGTTCTTC.

The CDR3 coding sequence is TGTGCCAGCAGCCGCGGACTAGCGGAGGGGACCCAGTACTTC. It codes for CASSRGLAEGTQYF. The V and J genes are TRBV7-2 and TRBJ2-5; 10 bases align to TRBD2. Germline V gives CDR1 SGHTA, CDR2 FQGNSA. V shed 5 bases and J 7 bases; nucleotides not matched to a gene: 7. The CDR3 covers 14 residues.

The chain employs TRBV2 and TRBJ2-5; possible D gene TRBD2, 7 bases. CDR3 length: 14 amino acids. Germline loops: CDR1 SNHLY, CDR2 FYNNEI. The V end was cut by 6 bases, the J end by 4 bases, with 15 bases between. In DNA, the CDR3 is TGTGCCAGCAGCTTACCCGGGGGGCGAGAGACCCAGTACTTC. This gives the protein CASSLPGGRETQYF.

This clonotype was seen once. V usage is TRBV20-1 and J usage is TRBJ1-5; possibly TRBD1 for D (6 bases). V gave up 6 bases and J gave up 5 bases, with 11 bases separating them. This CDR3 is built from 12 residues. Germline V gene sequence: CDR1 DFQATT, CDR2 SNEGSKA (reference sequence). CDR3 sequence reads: CSAGGADQPQHF. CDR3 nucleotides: TGCAGTGCCGGGGGCGCTGATCAGCCCCAGCATTTT.

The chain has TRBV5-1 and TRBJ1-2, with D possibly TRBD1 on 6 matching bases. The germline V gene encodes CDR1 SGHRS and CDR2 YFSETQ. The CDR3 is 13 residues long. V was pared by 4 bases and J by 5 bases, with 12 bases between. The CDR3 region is CASSPDRTYGYTF. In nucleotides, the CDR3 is TGCGCCAGCAGCCCAGACAGGACTTATGGCTACACCTTC. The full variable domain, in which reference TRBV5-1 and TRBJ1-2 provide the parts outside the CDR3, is KAGVTQTPRYLIKTRGQQVTLSCSPISGHRSVSWYQQTPGQGLQFLFEYFSETQRNKGNFPGRFSGRQFSNSRSEMNVSTLELGDSALYLCASSPDRTYGYTFGSGTRLTVV.

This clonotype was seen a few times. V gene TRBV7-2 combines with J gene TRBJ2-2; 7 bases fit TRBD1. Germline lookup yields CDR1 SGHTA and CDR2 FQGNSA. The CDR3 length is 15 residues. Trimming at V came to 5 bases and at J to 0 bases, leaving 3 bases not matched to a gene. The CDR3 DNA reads TGTGCCAGCAGCCCAGGGACAGCGAACACCGGGGAGCTGTTTTTT. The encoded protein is CASSPGTANTGELFF.

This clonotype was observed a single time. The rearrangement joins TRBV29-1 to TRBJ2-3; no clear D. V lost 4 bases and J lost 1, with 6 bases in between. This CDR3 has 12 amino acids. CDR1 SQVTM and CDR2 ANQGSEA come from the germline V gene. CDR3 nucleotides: TGCAGCGTTGTGGACGGCACAGATACGCAGTATTTT. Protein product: CSVVDGTDTQYF.

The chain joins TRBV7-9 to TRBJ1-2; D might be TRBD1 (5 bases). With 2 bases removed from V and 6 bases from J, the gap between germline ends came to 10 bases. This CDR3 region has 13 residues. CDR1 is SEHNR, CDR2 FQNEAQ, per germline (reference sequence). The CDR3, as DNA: TGTGCCAGCAGCTTACTTTTCAGGGATGGCTACACCTTC. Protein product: CASSLLFRDGYTF.

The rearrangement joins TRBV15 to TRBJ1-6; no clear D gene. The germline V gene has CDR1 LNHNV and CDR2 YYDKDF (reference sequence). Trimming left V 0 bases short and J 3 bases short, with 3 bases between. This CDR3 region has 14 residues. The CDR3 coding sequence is TGTGCCACCAGCAGAGACAACTATAATTCACCCCTCCACTTT. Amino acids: CATSRDNYNSPLHF.

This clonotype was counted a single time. The chain's CDR3 is CASRWTGGGNQPQHF. Here the CDR3 DNA reads TGTGCCAGCAGGTGGACAGGGGGCGGCAATCAGCCCCAGCATTTT. The chain is built from TRBV2 and TRBJ1-5; 11 bases match TRBD1. The V gene's germline CDR1 is SNHLY and CDR2 FYNNEI. V trimming: 6 bases; J trimming: 2 bases; junction bases outside the gene matches: 3. The CDR3 contains 15 residues.

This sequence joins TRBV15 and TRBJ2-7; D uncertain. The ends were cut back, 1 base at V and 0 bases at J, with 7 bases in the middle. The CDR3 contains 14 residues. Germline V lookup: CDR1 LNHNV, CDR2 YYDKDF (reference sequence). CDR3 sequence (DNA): TGTGCCACCAGCAGAGGGGCAAACTCCTACGAGCAGTACTTC. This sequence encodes CATSRGANSYEQYF.

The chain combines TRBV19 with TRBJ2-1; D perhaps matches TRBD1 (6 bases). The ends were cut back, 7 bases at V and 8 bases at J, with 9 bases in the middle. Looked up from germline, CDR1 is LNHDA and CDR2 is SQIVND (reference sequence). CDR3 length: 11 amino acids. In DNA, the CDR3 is TGTGCCAGTAACAACAGGGATGAGCAGTTCTTC. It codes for CASNNRDEQFF.

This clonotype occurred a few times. The CDR3 DNA sequence: TGTGCCAGCAGCTTAGAGGTTGAGCAGTACTTC. This encodes CASSLEVEQYF. The gene calls are TRBV7-8 and TRBJ2-7; D gene unclear. Germline V gives CDR1 SGHVS, CDR2 FQNEAQ. V was trimmed by 1 base and J by 7 bases, leaving 5 bases between them. This CDR3 is built from 11 residues.

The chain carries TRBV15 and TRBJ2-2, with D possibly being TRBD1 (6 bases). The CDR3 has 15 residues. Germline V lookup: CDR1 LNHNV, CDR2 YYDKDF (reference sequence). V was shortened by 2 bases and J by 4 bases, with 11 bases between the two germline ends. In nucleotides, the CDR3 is TGTGCCACCAGCAGAAGCAGGGGAGTCACCGGGGAGCTGTTTTTT. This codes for CATSRSRGVTGELFF.